These T cell receptor beta chains were read from a single sample in a study of Ad26.COV2.S vaccination and SARS-CoV-2 variants. Here immunoSEQ multiplex PCR was the method, and the copy in TCRdb shows in-frame clones only, minus some. This sample yields 250,000 to 300,000 clones, of which more than 75% are seen a single time; approximately 3.3% belongs to the top ten. Sequenced material: peripheral blood, taken in a trial of Ad26.COV2.S vaccine versus placebo. The receptors were sampled from a person aged 18 to 65 who received the Ad26.COV2.S COVID-19 vaccine or a placebo. Each CDR3 is given with its conserved first and last residue. A D gene is named only where the DNA matches it firmly. Where a row states a size, it is once, few, many or the class of an expanded clone; other rows omit it.

TRBV4-1	TRBD1	TRBJ2-7	.	TGCGCCAGCAGCCTACAGGGGGCCTCCTACGAGCAGTACTTC	CASSLQGASYEQYF
TRBV7-8	TRBD1	TRBJ2-2	.	TGTGCCAGCAGCTCAAATAGACGGACAGGGGGGCACACCGGGGAGCTGTTTTTT	CASSSNRRTGGHTGELFF
TRBV18	.	TRBJ1-6	.	TGTGCCAGCTCACCGCTCGCGAGGACAGATGGGCATTCACCCCTCCACTTT	CASSPLARTDGHSPLHF
TRBV10-2	.	TRBJ1-5	.	TGCGCCAGCAGTGAGGCAGATAGCAATCAGCCCCAGCATTTT	CASSEADSNQPQHF
TRBV20-1	.	TRBJ1-6	.	TGCAGTGCTAAATTAAATTCACCCCTCCACTTT	CSAKLNSPLHF
TRBV3-1/TRBV3-2	TRBD1	TRBJ1-2	.	TGTGCCAGCAGCCAAGCTGCAGGGGGCTATGGCTACACCTTC	CASSQAAGGYGYTF
TRBV5-8	.	TRBJ1-6	.	TGTGCCAGCAGCTTGGTTCAGGGTGATTCACCCCTCCACTTT	CASSLVQGDSPLHF
TRBV3-1/TRBV3-2	.	TRBJ2-7	.	TGTGCCAGCAGCCAAGGCCGGGACCCAAGAGACGAGCAGTACTTC	CASSQGRDPRDEQYF
TRBV5-1	TRBD1	TRBJ1-2	.	TGCGCCAGCAGCCCTGGACAGGGGGCCTCGTATGGCTACACCTTC	CASSPGQGASYGYTF
TRBV11-2	TRBD1	TRBJ1-2	.	TGTGCCAGCAGCAAAGGGACAGTGAAAGGATATGGCTACACCTTC	CASSKGTVKGYGYTF
TRBV10-2	TRBD2	TRBJ2-3	many	TGCGCCAGCGTACCCGGGGGGATCGGCACAGATACGCAGTATTTT	CASVPGGIGTDTQYF
TRBV11-2	TRBD1	TRBJ2-7	once	TGTGCCAGCAGCAACGACAGGGGGCTCCAGAACTTC	CASSNDRGLQNF
TRBV19	TRBD1	TRBJ1-4	.	TGTGCCAGTAGTATATGGGAGACAGGGGGCGATGAAAAACTGTTTTTT	CASSIWETGGDEKLFF
TRBV23-1	TRBD1	TRBJ1-5	few	TGCGCCAGCGGGTGGTGGGACAGGGATCAGCCCCAGCATTTT	CASGWWDRDQPQHF
TRBV7-2	.	TRBJ1-3	.	TGTGCCAGCAGCCCGCGATCGGGACGGTCTCGAAACACCATATATTTT	CASSPRSGRSRNTIYF
TRBV7-8	.	TRBJ2-7	.	TGTGCCAGCAGCCCATTACCGGGACGGACCTACGAGCAGTACTTC	CASSPLPGRTYEQYF
TRBV12-3/TRBV12-4	.	TRBJ1-1	.	TGTGCCAGCAGTTCTGGGAACACTGAAGCTTTCTTT	CASSSGNTEAFF
TRBV9	TRBD1	TRBJ2-3	.	TGTGCCAGCAGCGTGCAGACAGGGGAGGCGAATACGCAGTATTTT	CASSVQTGEANTQYF
TRBV11-2	.	TRBJ2-4	.	TGTGCCAGCAGCTTAGCAGGGGCGGACATTCAGTACTTC	CASSLAGADIQYF
TRBV7-2	.	TRBJ1-3	.	TGTGCCAGCAGCTCACAGGGAGTTGGAAACACCATATATTTT	CASSSQGVGNTIYF
TRBV20-1	TRBD1	TRBJ1-2	once	TGCAGTGCTAAGGGACAGGCTGGCTACACCTTC	CSAKGQAGYTF
TRBV4-2	TRBD1	TRBJ1-5	.	TGTGCCAGCAGCCAGGAGACAGGGATGAATCAGCCCCAGCATTTT	CASSQETGMNQPQHF
TRBV7-2	.	TRBJ2-7	.	TGTGCCAGCAGCTTAGCACTAGCAGCCGAGCAGTACTTC	CASSLALAAEQYF
TRBV11-3	.	TRBJ2-2	.	TGTGCCAGCAGCTTAGGTGGGGGATCGAACACCGGGGAGCTGTTTTTT	CASSLGGGSNTGELFF
TRBV5-5	.	TRBJ2-5	.	TGTGCCAGCAGCTTGGGAGGAGAAGAGACCCAGTACTTC	CASSLGGEETQYF
TRBV7-8	TRBD1	TRBJ2-2	.	TGTGCCAGCAGCCCAGGGACAGGGGGGAACACCGGGGAGCTGTTTTTT	CASSPGTGGNTGELFF
TRBV6-5	.	TRBJ1-1	.	TGTGCCAGCAGTTACTCGGAGCCAGGGGTGTACACTGAAGCTTTCTTT	CASSYSEPGVYTEAFF
TRBV3-1/TRBV3-2	.	TRBJ2-1	.	TGTGCCAGCAGCCGCCCGACATCCCTCTGGGACAATGAGCAGTTCTTC	CASSRPTSLWDNEQFF
TRBV29-1	.	TRBJ1-5	.	TGCAGCGTTGAAAGCCCGAATCAGCCCCAGCATTTT	CSVESPNQPQHF
TRBV28	.	TRBJ2-1	.	TGTGCCAGCAGAGGCTCGCAGGGGCGCTACAATGAGCAGTTCTTC	CASRGSQGRYNEQFF
TRBV3-1/TRBV3-2	TRBD1	TRBJ2-7	.	TGTGCCAGCAGCTCGGGACAGGGGTCCTACGAGCAGTACTTC	CASSSGQGSYEQYF
TRBV6-4	.	TRBJ1-4	.	TGTGCCAGCAGTGACTCCTGGATTAATGAAAAACTGTTTTTT	CASSDSWINEKLFF
TRBV28	.	TRBJ2-3	few	TGTGCCAGCATCATGGGAGGAGGGGATACGCAGTATTTT	CASIMGGGDTQYF
TRBV7-9	.	TRBJ2-1	.	TGTGCCAGCAGTTCCAGACAGGCCAATGAGCAGTTCTTC	CASSSRQANEQFF
TRBV27	TRBD2	TRBJ2-5	.	TGTGCCAGCAGTCCTCAGGGGTCGGGACTAGCGGGGAGGGAGACCCAGTACTTC	CASSPQGSGLAGRETQYF
TRBV5-1	TRBD1	TRBJ1-1	once	TGCGCCAGCACTAGGACAGGGGGCTACGGGAACACTGAAGCTTTCTTT	CASTRTGGYGNTEAFF
TRBV12-3/TRBV12-4	.	TRBJ1-5	.	TGTGCCAGCAGTTTTGGGGGGCCCCAGCATTTT	CASSFGGPQHF
TRBV27	TRBD1	TRBJ1-1	.	TGTGCCAGCAGTCGGGCCGACAGGGTGGCAGCTTTCTTT	CASSRADRVAAFF
TRBV5-1	TRBD1	TRBJ2-1	.	TGCGCCAGCTCCGCCGGGACAGGGGGTAGTGAGCAGTTCTTC	CASSAGTGGSEQFF
TRBV9	.	TRBJ2-3	.	TGTGCCAGCAGCTCCCTGAGCACAGATACGCAGTATTTT	CASSSLSTDTQYF
TRBV10-3	TRBD2	TRBJ2-4	once	TGTGCCATCAGTGAGCCTAGCGGGAGGGGAAGGAACATTCAGTACTTC	CAISEPSGRGRNIQYF